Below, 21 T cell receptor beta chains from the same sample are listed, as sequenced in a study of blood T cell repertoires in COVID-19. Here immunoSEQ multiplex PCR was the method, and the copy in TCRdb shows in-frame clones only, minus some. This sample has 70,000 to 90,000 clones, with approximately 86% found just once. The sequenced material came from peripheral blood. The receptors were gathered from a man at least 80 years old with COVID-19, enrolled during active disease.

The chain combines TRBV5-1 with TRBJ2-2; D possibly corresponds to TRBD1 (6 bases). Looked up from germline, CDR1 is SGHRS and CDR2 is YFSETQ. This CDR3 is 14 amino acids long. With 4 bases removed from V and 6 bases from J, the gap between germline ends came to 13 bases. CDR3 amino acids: CASSLTGQSGELFF. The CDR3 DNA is TGCGCCAGCAGCCTCACCGGACAGTCCGGGGAGCTGTTTTTT.

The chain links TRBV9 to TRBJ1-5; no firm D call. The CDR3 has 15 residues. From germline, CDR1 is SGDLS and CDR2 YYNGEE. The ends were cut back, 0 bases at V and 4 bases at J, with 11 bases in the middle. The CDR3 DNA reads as TGTGCCAGCAGCGTAGGGGCAGAAAATAATCAGCCCCAGCATTTT. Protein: CASSVGAENNQPQHF.

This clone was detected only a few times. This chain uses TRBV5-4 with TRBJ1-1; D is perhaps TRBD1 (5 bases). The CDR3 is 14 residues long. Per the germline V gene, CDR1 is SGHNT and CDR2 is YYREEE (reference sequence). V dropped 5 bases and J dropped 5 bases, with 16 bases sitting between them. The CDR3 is CASSPGGGNTEAFF. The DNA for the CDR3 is TGTGCCAGCAGTCCTGGGGGAGGAAATACTGAAGCTTTCTTT.

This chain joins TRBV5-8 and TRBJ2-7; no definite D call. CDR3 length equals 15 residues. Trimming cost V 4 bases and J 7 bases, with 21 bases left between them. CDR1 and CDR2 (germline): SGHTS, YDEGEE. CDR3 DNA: TGTGCCAGCAGCCTCGGTCAGCGCCTGGGTGGGGAGCAGTACTTC. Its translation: CASSLGQRLGGEQYF.

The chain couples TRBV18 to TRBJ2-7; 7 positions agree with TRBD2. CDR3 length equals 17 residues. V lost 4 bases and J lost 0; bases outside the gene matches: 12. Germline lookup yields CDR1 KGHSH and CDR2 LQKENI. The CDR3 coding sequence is TGTGCCAGCTCACGCCCGGGATGGGGGGGAAGCTCCTACGAGCAGTACTTC. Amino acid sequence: CASSRPGWGGSSYEQYF.

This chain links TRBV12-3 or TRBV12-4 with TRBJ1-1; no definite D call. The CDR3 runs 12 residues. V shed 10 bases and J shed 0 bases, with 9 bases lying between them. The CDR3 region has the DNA TGTGCCAACCAGGAAATGAACACTGAAGCTTTCTTT. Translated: CANQEMNTEAFF.

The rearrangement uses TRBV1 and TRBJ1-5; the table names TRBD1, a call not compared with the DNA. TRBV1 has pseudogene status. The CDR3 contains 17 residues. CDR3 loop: CTSSQTEQGTGNQPQHF. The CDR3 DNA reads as TGCACCAGCAGCCAAACGGAACAGGGAACGGGCAATCAGCCCCAGCATTTT.

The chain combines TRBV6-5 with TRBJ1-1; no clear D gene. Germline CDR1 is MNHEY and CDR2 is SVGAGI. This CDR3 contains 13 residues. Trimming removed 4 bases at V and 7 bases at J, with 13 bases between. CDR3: CASSSGVRVEAFF. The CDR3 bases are TGTGCCAGCAGTTCCGGGGTGAGGGTTGAAGCTTTCTTT.

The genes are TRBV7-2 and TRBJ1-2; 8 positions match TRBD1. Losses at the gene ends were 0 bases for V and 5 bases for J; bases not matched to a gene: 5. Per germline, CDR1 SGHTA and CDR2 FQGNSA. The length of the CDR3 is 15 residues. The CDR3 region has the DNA TGTGCCAGCAGCTTAGCCCCCAACAGGGGGTATGGCTACACCTTC. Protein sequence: CASSLAPNRGYGYTF.

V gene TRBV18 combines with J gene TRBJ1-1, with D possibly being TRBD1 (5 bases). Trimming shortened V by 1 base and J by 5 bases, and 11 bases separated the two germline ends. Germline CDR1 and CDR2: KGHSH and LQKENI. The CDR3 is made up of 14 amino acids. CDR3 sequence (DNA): TGTGCCAGCTCACCACAGGGGCTGACGACTGAAGCTTTCTTT. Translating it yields CASSPQGLTTEAFF.

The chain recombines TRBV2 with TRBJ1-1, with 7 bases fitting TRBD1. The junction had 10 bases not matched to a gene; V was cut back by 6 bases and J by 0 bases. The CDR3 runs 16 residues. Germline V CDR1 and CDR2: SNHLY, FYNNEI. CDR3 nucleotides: TGTGCCAGCAGGTTTCCGGGACAGTCCGTGAACACTGAAGCTTTCTTT. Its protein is CASRFPGQSVNTEAFF.

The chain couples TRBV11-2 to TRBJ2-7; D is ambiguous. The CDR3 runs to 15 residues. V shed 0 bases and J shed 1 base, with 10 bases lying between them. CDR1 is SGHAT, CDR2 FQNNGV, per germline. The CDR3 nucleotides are TGTGCCAGCAGCTTAGATCTTGAGACTTCCTACGAGCAGTACTTC. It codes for CASSLDLETSYEQYF.

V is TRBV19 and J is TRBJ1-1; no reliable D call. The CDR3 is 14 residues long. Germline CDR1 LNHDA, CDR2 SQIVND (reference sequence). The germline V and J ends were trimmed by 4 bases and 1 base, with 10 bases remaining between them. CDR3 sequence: CASSRRTENTEAFF. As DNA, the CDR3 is TGTGCCAGTAGTAGAAGAACAGAGAACACTGAAGCTTTCTTT.

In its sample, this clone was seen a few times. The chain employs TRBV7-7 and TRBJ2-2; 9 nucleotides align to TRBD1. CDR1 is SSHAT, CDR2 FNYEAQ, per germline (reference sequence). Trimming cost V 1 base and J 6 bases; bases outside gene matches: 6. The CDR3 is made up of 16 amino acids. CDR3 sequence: CASSLEATGGSGELFF. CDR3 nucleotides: TGTGCCAGCAGCTTAGAGGCGACAGGGGGATCCGGGGAGCTGTTTTTT.

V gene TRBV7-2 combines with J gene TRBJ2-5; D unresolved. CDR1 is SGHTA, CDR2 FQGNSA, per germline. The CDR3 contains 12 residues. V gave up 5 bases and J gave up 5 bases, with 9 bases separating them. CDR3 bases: TGTGCCAGCAGCGCCCTCGGGGAGACCCAGTACTTC. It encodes CASSALGETQYF.

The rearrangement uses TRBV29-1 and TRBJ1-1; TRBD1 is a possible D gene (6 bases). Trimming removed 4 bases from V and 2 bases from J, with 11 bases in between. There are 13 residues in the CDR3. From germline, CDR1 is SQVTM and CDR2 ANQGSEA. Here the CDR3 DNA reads TGCAGCGTTGGGGGGCAGGGTAACACTGAAGCTTTCTTT. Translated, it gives CSVGGQGNTEAFF. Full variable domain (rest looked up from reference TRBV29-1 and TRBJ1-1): SAVISQKPSRDICQRGTSLTIQCQVDSQVTMMFWYRQQPGQSLTLIATANQGSEATYESGFVIDKFPISRPNLTFSTLTVSNMSPEDSSIYLCSVGGQGNTEAFFGQGTRLTVV.

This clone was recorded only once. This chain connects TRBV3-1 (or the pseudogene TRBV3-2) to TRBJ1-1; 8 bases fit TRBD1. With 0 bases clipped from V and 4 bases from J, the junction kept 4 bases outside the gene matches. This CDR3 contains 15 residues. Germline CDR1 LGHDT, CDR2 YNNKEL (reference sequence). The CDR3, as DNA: TGTGCCAGCAGCCAAGACCTGGACAGGGCCACTGAAGCTTTCTTT. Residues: CASSQDLDRATEAFF.

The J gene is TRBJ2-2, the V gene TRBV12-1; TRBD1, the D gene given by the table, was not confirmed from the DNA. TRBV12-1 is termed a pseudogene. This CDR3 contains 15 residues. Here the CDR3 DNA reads TGTGCCAGCAACCAGGACAGGGGATCGCCCGGGGAGCTGTTTTTT. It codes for CASNQDRGSPGELFF.

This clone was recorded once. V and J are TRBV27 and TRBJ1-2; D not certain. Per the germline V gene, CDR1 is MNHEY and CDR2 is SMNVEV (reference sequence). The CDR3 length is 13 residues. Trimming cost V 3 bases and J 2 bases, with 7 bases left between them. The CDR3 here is CASSFGQNYGYTF. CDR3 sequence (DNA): TGTGCCAGCAGTTTTGGCCAGAACTATGGCTACACCTTC.

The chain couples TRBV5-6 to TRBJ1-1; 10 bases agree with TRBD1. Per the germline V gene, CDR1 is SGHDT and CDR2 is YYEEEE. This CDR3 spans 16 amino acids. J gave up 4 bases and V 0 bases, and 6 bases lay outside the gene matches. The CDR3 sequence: CASSLGPRDRGTEAFF. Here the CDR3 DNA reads TGTGCCAGCAGCTTGGGCCCACGGGACAGGGGCACTGAAGCTTTCTTT. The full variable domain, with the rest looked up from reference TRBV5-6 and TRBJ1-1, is DAGVTQSPTHLIKTRGQQVTLRCSPKSGHDTVSWYQQALGQGPQFIFQYYEEEERQRGNFPDRFSGHQFPNYSSELNVNALLLGDSALYLCASSLGPRDRGTEAFFGQGTRLTVV.

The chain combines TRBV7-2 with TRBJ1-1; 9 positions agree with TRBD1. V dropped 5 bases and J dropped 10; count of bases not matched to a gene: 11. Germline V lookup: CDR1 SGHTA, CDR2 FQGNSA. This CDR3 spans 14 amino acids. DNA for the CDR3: TGTGCCAGCAGCATCCTCGGGACAGGGATAGGAGCTTTCTTT. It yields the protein CASSILGTGIGAFF.